This TCR beta chain appears in the sequencing data of a study of T cell repertoires and leukemia-associated antigens (dated by TCRdb to between 2018 and 2020). Context from the whole study: Per sample, about 5.1 to 6.6 million read pairs and roughly 3.3 to 5.0 million effective reads were obtained, for approximately 16 million effective reads in total. In vitro peptide stimulation of healthy T cells was used with the aim of identifying the antigen recognized by a TCR Vbeta21 clone previously found in CML patients.

As a first step, the CD3+ T cells were left to rest overnight in RPMI 1640 lacking fetal bovine serum, at around 2.4 million cells/mL. CD3+ T cells were isolated from PBMCs with MACS immunomagnetic beads following the manufacturer's instructions. Total RNA was extracted from the cultured T cells using TRIzol reagent. TCRbeta libraries were amplified from RNA by 5' rapid amplification of cDNA ends (5'RACE). Library concentration and integrity were checked with Qubit, an Agilent instrument, and quantitative PCR before sequencing. Qualified libraries were sequenced on Illumina HiSeq or MiSeq by a commercial service provider. As for the authors' bioinformatics: TCR sequences in each sample were identified using MiXCR version 1.8.2. For a clone to be considered qualified, a CDR3 longer than four amino acids, an in-frame nucleotide length, and the absence of a stop codon were required. A read containing the complete CDR3 structure was counted as an effective read. Validation of expanded clones was performed by RT-PCR with 24 Vbeta primers, GeneScan spectratyping, and Sanger sequencing. TCRdb reprocessed the public reads (quality trimming at Q25 with fastp, clone calling with MiXCR) and kept in-frame beta chains. Every distinct CDR3 protein forms one entry, paired with its most common genes and DNA. TCRdb, rather than the study authors, made the V and J calls. The sample table records 7,500 to 10,000 distinct CDR3 sequences; about 43% of these occur just once. The ten largest clones represent 55% to 60% of the sample.

The paper as a whole reports these results and caveats: The antigen specificity and function of the expanded clones were not directly tested, and further investigation of both was required. No significant differences among the four groups were observed in the numbers of Vbeta genes (approximately 60), Jbeta genes (roughly 14), VDJ rearrangements, or unique CDR3s.

Notes on this clonotype: Its antigen is currently not known. Per-base qualities were not stored, and no clone one base away is much larger.

From the germline V gene, CDR1 is SGHTA and CDR2 is FQGNSA. The CDR3 contains 14 residues, cysteine and phenylalanine counted. Left in the record is the CDR3 DNA by itself, 42 bases read in frame from the first base. V is pared back by 3 bases and J by 9 bases, with 15 bases lying between the germline termini. The clonotype was recovered from a female donor in good health. The specimen was CD3+ T cells sorted from blood and cultured. Rearrangement joined TRBV7-2 to TRBJ2-1; the D region may be TRBD1 or TRBD2, each matching 6 bases equally. For the CDR3, the sequence is CASSLTPGAGEQFF. The nucleotides are TGTGCCAGCAGCTTGACCCCGGGGGCTGGTGAGCAGTTCTTC.